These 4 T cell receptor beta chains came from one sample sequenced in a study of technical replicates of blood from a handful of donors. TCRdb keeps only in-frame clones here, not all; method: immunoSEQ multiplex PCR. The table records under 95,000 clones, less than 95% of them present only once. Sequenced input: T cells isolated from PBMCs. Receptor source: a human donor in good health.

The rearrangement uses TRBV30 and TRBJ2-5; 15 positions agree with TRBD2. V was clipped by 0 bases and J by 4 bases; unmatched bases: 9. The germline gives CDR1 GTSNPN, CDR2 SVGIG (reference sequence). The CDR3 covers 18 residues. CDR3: CAWSVRVPGLAGGETQYF. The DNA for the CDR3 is TGTGCCTGGAGTGTAAGGGTCCCGGGACTAGCGGGAGGAGAGACCCAGTACTTC.

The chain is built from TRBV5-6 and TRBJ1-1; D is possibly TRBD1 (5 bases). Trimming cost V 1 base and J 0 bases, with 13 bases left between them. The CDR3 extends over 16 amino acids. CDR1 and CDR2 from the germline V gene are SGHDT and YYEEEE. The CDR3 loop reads CASSLSLGVMNTEAFF. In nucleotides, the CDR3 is TGTGCCAGCAGCTTGAGTTTAGGGGTTATGAACACTGAAGCTTTCTTT.

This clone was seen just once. The CDR3, as DNA: TGTGCCAGCAGCTCATACAACGGGGAGCTGTTTTTT. Translated, it gives CASSSYNGELFF. The rearrangement links TRBV7-3 to TRBJ2-2; no clear D gene. Germline values: CDR1 SGHTA, CDR2 FQGTGA. V was pared by 4 bases and J by 7 bases, with 7 bases between. The CDR3 covers 12 residues.

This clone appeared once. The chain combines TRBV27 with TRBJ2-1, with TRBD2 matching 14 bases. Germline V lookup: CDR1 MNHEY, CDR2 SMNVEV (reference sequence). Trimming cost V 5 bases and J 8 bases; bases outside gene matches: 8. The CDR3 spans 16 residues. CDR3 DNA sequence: TGTGCCAGCAGTCCCGGACTAGCGGGGGGTTCTGATGAGCAGTTCTTC. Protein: CASSPGLAGGSDEQFF.